The rows below give T cell receptor beta chains drawn from one sample of a study of T cell responses to AZD1222 COVID-19 vaccine. Sequencing used immunoSEQ multiplex PCR; TCRdb keeps in-frame clones, though not all of them. This sample has some 150,000 clones, with just under 95% found just once. This specimen was peripheral blood, taken on day 0 of AZD1222 vaccination. These receptors originate from an adult in good health. CDR3s include the opening cysteine and the closing phenylalanine or tryptophan. D genes are given only for firm matches. Not all rows give a size; the values are once, few, many and, for expanded clones, a class.

CDR3 protein: CASSLLGGGINNEQFF
CDR3 DNA: TGTGCCAGCAGTTTATTAGGCGGGGGGATTAACAATGAGCAGTTCTTC
V gene: TRBV27
J gene: TRBJ2-1
clone size: .
D gene: TRBD2

CDR3 protein: CASGAVIHEQFF
CDR3 DNA: TGTGCCAGCGGGGCCGTTATCCATGAGCAGTTCTTC
V gene: TRBV27
J gene: TRBJ2-1
clone size: once
D gene: .

CDR3 protein: CASSSRGARAGLYKTDTQYF
CDR3 DNA: TGTGCCAGCAGCTCCAGGGGGGCCAGAGCGGGACTATATAAAACAGATACGCAGTATTTT
V gene: TRBV11-3
J gene: TRBJ2-3
clone size: .
D gene: .

CDR3 protein: CASSGETGTPGANVLTF
CDR3 DNA: TGTGCCAGCAGTGGGGAGACAGGGACCCCTGGGGCCAACGTCCTGACTTTC
V gene: TRBV28
J gene: TRBJ2-6
clone size: .
D gene: TRBD1

CDR3 protein: CASSPYRLNYGNTIYF
CDR3 DNA: TGTGCCAGCTCACCATATAGACTCAACTACGGAAACACCATATATTTT
V gene: TRBV18
J gene: TRBJ1-3
clone size: .
D gene: .

CDR3 protein: CASSLPQGKDPNTEAFF
CDR3 DNA: TGTGCCAGCAGTCTACCCCAGGGGAAGGACCCAAACACTGAAGCTTTCTTT
V gene: TRBV28
J gene: TRBJ1-1
clone size: .
D gene: .

CDR3 protein: CASSARTSGLKREQYF
CDR3 DNA: TGTGCCAGCAGCGCCCGGACTAGCGGTTTGAAACGAGAGCAGTACTTC
V gene: TRBV11-1
J gene: TRBJ2-7
clone size: .
D gene: TRBD2

CDR3 protein: CASSLALGHSNEQFF
CDR3 DNA: TGTGCCAGCAGCTTGGCCCTCGGACATTCCAATGAGCAGTTCTTC
V gene: TRBV5-4
J gene: TRBJ2-1
clone size: .
D gene: .

CDR3 protein: CASKLTRQHYEQYF
CDR3 DNA: TGTGCCAGTAAATTGACTAGGCAACACTACGAGCAGTACTTC
V gene: TRBV19
J gene: TRBJ2-7
clone size: .
D gene: .

CDR3 protein: CASSLLGTGGNQPQHF
CDR3 DNA: TGTGCCAGCAGCTTGTTAGGGACAGGGGGCAATCAGCCCCAGCATTTT
V gene: TRBV5-5
J gene: TRBJ1-5
clone size: .
D gene: TRBD1

CDR3 protein: CASRFEGRNTGELFF
CDR3 DNA: TGTGCCAGTAGATTTGAGGGGCGGAACACCGGGGAGCTGTTTTTT
V gene: TRBV19
J gene: TRBJ2-2
clone size: .
D gene: .

CDR3 protein: CASSLTGLGYTF
CDR3 DNA: TGTGCCAGCAGCTTGACAGGGTTGGGCTACACCTTC
V gene: TRBV7-9
J gene: TRBJ1-2
clone size: .
D gene: TRBD1

CDR3 protein: CASGNLVQGEETQYF
CDR3 DNA: TGTGCTAGTGGCAATCTTGTCCAGGGTGAAGAGACCCAGTACTTC
V gene: TRBV12-5
J gene: TRBJ2-5
clone size: .
D gene: .

CDR3 protein: CASSSRTGTGTDTQYF
CDR3 DNA: TGCGCCAGCAGTTCTAGGACAGGGACAGGAACAGATACGCAGTATTTT
V gene: TRBV10-2
J gene: TRBJ2-3
clone size: .
D gene: TRBD1

CDR3 protein: CASSYSGGTYEQYF
CDR3 DNA: TGTGCCAGCAGTTACTCCGGGGGGACCTACGAGCAGTACTTC
V gene: TRBV6-5
J gene: TRBJ2-7
clone size: .
D gene: TRBD2

CDR3 protein: CASSRDSNQPQHF
CDR3 DNA: TGTGCCAGCAGTCGTGATAGCAATCAGCCCCAGCATTTT
V gene: TRBV28
J gene: TRBJ1-5
clone size: once
D gene: .

CDR3 protein: CASSRTGGEETQYF
CDR3 DNA: TGTGCCAGCAGTCGCACAGGGGGCGAAGAGACCCAGTACTTC
V gene: TRBV2
J gene: TRBJ2-5
clone size: .
D gene: TRBD1

CDR3 protein: CASRYGRLLGGGYTF
CDR3 DNA: TGTGCCAGCAGATACGGACGGCTCCTAGGTGGGGGCTACACCTTC
V gene: TRBV2
J gene: TRBJ1-2
clone size: .
D gene: .

CDR3 protein: CAISDNSQPSSYNEQFF
CDR3 DNA: TGTGCCATCAGTGATAATAGCCAGCCAAGCTCCTACAATGAGCAGTTCTTC
V gene: TRBV10-3
J gene: TRBJ2-1
clone size: .
D gene: .

CDR3 protein: CASMADVNSPLHF
CDR3 DNA: TGTGCCAGCATGGCAGACGTAAATTCACCCCTCCACTTT
V gene: TRBV6-5
J gene: TRBJ1-6
clone size: .
D gene: .

CDR3 protein: CASSESGAVMDEQFF
CDR3 DNA: TGCGCCAGCAGTGAGTCCGGCGCAGTGATGGATGAGCAGTTCTTC
V gene: TRBV10-1
J gene: TRBJ2-1
clone size: once
D gene: .

CDR3 protein: CASGEGEANYGYTF
CDR3 DNA: TGCGCCAGCGGTGAGGGCGAAGCTAACTATGGCTACACCTTC
V gene: TRBV5-1
J gene: TRBJ1-2
clone size: once
D gene: .

CDR3 protein: CASSYQGNYGYTF
CDR3 DNA: TGTGCCAGCAGTTACCAGGGGAACTATGGCTACACCTTC
V gene: TRBV6-5
J gene: TRBJ1-2
clone size: .
D gene: .

CDR3 protein: CASRQGYQPQHF
CDR3 DNA: TGTGCCAGCAGACAGGGATATCAGCCCCAGCATTTT
V gene: TRBV12-3/TRBV12-4
J gene: TRBJ1-5
clone size: .
D gene: .

CDR3 protein: CASSLDRGIQYF
CDR3 DNA: TGTGCCAGCAGCTTGGATAGAGGGATCCAGTACTTC
V gene: TRBV5-6
J gene: TRBJ2-5
clone size: .
D gene: .

CDR3 protein: CASSEQAGYTF
CDR3 DNA: TGTGCCAGCAGTGAACAGGCGGGCTACACCTTC
V gene: TRBV2
J gene: TRBJ1-2
clone size: .
D gene: .